What follows are 21 T cell receptor beta chains derived from one specimen sequenced in a study of regulatory T cells in long-lasting Graves disease. The time point: newly diagnosed GD, antithyroid drugs for less than 3 months. RNA isolated from PBMCs was used to make the TCR library. With iRepertoire HTBI primers and Arm-PCR of CDR3 regions, TCR beta libraries were built. TCRdb reanalysed the multiplex PCR reads using MiXCR and keeps one entry per CDR3 protein. The sample lists more than 400,000 distinct CDR3 sequences, around 15% occurring once. This same sample was also taken into another study, of T cells in Graves' hyperthyroidism and ophthalmopathy.

The specimen comprised peripheral blood mononuclear cells (PBMCs), sampled at new diagnosis, from a patient treated with antithyroid drugs. The receptors were sampled from a man aged 35 to 55 with Graves disease.

This chain uses TRBV6-2 or TRBV6-3 with TRBJ2-3; D gene ambiguous. V was trimmed by 4 bases and J by 4 bases, leaving 12 bases between them. Germline assignment: CDR1 MNHEY and CDR2 SVGEGT. The CDR3 spans 14 residues. CDR3 DNA: TGTGCCAGCAGTTCTCGTCTATCTTCAGATACGCAGTATTTT. The encoded protein is CASSSRLSSDTQYF.

At least ten counts were recorded for this clonotype. The chain employs TRBV28 and TRBJ2-3; 7 bases map to TRBD1. This CDR3 spans 17 amino acids. The germline V gene encodes CDR1 MDHEN and CDR2 SYDVKM. The junction had 13 bases not matched to a gene; V was cut back by 3 bases and J by 4 bases. The CDR3 DNA is TGTGCCAGCAGTTTCACTGGGACAGCACGACGTCCAGATACGCAGTATTTT. Amino acids: CASSFTGTARRPDTQYF.

This clonotype was observed at least ten times. V is TRBV2 and J is TRBJ2-7; 8 bases align to TRBD1. V trimming: 4 bases; J trimming: 3 bases; junction bases outside the gene matches: 8. Germline loops: CDR1 SNHLY, CDR2 FYNNEI. The CDR3 runs 15 residues. The CDR3 loop reads CASSVQDGTGYEQYF. The DNA for the CDR3 is TGTGCCAGCAGTGTTCAGGACGGGACAGGCTACGAGCAGTACTTC. The variable domain in full, with the rest retrieved from reference TRBV2 and TRBJ2-7, is EPEVTQTPSHQVTQMGQEVILRCVPISNHLYFYWYRQILGQKVEFLVSFYNNEISEKSEIFDDQFSVERPDGSNFTLKIRSTKLEDSAMYFCASSVQDGTGYEQYFGPGTRLTVT.

This clonotype was detected ten times or more. The chain combines TRBV2 with TRBJ2-5; D gene uncertain. Trimming pared 9 bases from V and 5 bases from J, leaving 16 bases between. Germline CDR1 and CDR2: SNHLY and FYNNEI. CDR3 length: 13 residues. The DNA of the CDR3 is TGTGCCAGAACCGGGCCAGTTGACGAGACCCAGTACTTC. Encoded protein: CARTGPVDETQYF.

This clonotype was detected many times. The chain combines TRBV7-9 with TRBJ1-2; 7 positions match TRBD1. After removal of 7 bases from V and 4 bases from J, the junction contained 6 bases not matched to a gene. Germline values: CDR1 SEHNR, CDR2 FQNEAQ (reference sequence). This CDR3 region has 13 residues. CDR3 region: CASTPDRSYGYTF. The CDR3 DNA reads TGTGCCAGCACCCCGGACAGGAGCTATGGCTACACCTTC.

This clonotype was seen repeatedly, ten times or more. V gene TRBV20-1 combines with J gene TRBJ2-1; 16 bases are a match to TRBD2. Germline-derived CDR1 and CDR2 are DFQATT and SNEGSKA (reference sequence). This CDR3 has 17 amino acids. V was pared by 6 bases and J by 9 bases, with 14 bases of the junction left unmatched. CDR3 DNA: TGCAGTGCCACCGGGACTAGCGGGAGGGGGGGCCTGGTTGAGCAGTTCTTC. Translated, it gives CSATGTSGRGGLVEQFF.

This clonotype was counted at least ten times. This sequence joins TRBV10-3 and TRBJ2-1, with 13 bases aligning to TRBD2. V was pared by 7 bases and J by 1 base, with 4 bases of the junction left unmatched. The length of the CDR3 is 16 residues. Germline loops: CDR1 ENHRY, CDR2 SYGVKD. As DNA, the CDR3 is TGTGCCATCACCGGACTAGCGGGAGTGTCCTACAATGAGCAGTTCTTC. This codes for CAITGLAGVSYNEQFF.

The table lists this clonotype with many counts. The chain has TRBV3-1 and TRBJ2-5; D could derive from TRBD1 or TRBD2 (5 bases each). V lost 6 bases and J 7 bases, leaving 18 bases between the germline ends. This CDR3 comprises 14 residues. Germline lookup yields CDR1 LGHDT and CDR2 YNNKEL (reference sequence). The CDR3 coding sequence is TGTGCCAGCAGGCCCGACGGGACCTCGGCGACCCAGTACTTC. Its translation is CASRPDGTSATQYF.

This clonotype was counted only a few times. The chain links TRBV9 to TRBJ2-3, with D unclear. Germline CDR1 and CDR2: SGDLS and YYNGEE. V shed 4 bases and J shed 3 bases, with 6 bases lying between them. The CDR3 is made up of 12 amino acids. CDR3 DNA sequence: TGTGCCAGCAGCCACCCGACAGATACGCAGTATTTT. Its protein is CASSHPTDTQYF.

This chain connects TRBV10-2 to TRBJ2-5; D not resolved. CDR3 length: 11 residues. Trimming removed 10 bases from V and 2 bases from J, with 8 bases in between. In germline, CDR1 is WSHSY, CDR2 SAAADI. Here the CDR3 reads CATSQQETQYF. The DNA for the CDR3 is TGCGCCACATCCCAACAAGAGACCCAGTACTTC.

The sample holds many counts of this clonotype. The CDR3 DNA reads TGTGCCACCTCAAAAGACCGGGACACGTACGAGCAGTACTTC. Amino acid sequence: CATSKDRDTYEQYF. The V gene is TRBV2, the J gene TRBJ2-7; D might be TRBD1 (6 bases). From germline, CDR1 is SNHLY and CDR2 FYNNEI. This CDR3 region has 14 residues. V lost 10 bases, J lost 4 bases, and 20 bases lay in between.

This chain connects TRBV29-1 to TRBJ1-5, with D unresolved. Germline CDR1 reads SQVTM; CDR2 reads ANQGSEA. The CDR3 consists of 13 residues. V lost 6 bases, J lost 0 bases, and 9 bases lay in between. The CDR3 region has the DNA TGCAGCGTCCGGATGAATAGCAATCAGCCCCAGCATTTT. Its protein is CSVRMNSNQPQHF. Drawing the rest from reference TRBV29-1 and TRBJ1-5, the complete variable domain is SAVISQKPSRDICQRGTSLTIQCQVDSQVTMMFWYRQQPGQSLTLIATANQGSEATYESGFVIDKFPISRPNLTFSTLTVSNMSPEDSSIYLCSVRMNSNQPQHFGDGTRLSIL.

The table lists this clonotype with many counts. This chain joins TRBV20-1 and TRBJ2-3, with D perhaps TRBD2 (5 bases). The CDR3 has 17 amino acids. Trimming stripped 2 bases from V and 2 bases from J, with 20 bases between. The germline V gene encodes CDR1 DFQATT and CDR2 SNEGSKA (reference sequence). CDR3 in DNA: TGCAGTGCTAGAAAAGAGGTAGCGACGTGGGTCACAGATACGCAGTATTTT. It yields the protein CSARKEVATWVTDTQYF.

This clonotype was observed a few times. The chain is built from TRBV9 and TRBJ2-7; D may be TRBD1 (7 bases). Germline-derived CDR1 and CDR2 are SGDLS and YYNGEE. The CDR3 spans 13 residues. Between the trimmed V and J ends, which lost 4 bases and 7 bases, there was a span of 15 bases. The CDR3 DNA is TGTGCCAGCAGCACAGGGGAGGTGAATGAGCAGTACTTC. Translating it yields CASSTGEVNEQYF.

The chain has TRBV7-3 and TRBJ2-3; 12 bases fit TRBD2. J was trimmed by 3 bases and V by 2 bases; bases with no gene match: 9. The germline V gene encodes CDR1 SGHTA and CDR2 FQGTGA. CDR3 length: 18 residues. The CDR3 DNA follows: TGTGCCAGCAGCTTACGAGCACGACTAGCGGGAGAAACAGATACGCAGTATTTT. Its translation: CASSLRARLAGETDTQYF.

This clonotype was counted many times. The gene calls are TRBV29-1 and TRBJ1-1, with TRBD1 matching 9 bases. The CDR3 has 15 amino acids. Germline V gene sequence: CDR1 SQVTM, CDR2 ANQGSEA. J was trimmed by 2 bases and V by 4 bases; bases with no gene match: 8. The CDR3 nucleotides read TGCAGCGTTGCCCGACGGACAGGGGTAAACACTGAAGCTTTCTTT. Translating it yields CSVARRTGVNTEAFF.

This clonotype showed up just a few times. The chain employs TRBV6-2 or TRBV6-3 and TRBJ2-1; maybe TRBD2 (6 bases). Germline V CDR1 and CDR2: MNHEY, SVGEGT. The V gene lost 0 bases and the J gene lost 4 bases, with 13 bases spanning the gap. The CDR3 contains 16 residues. The CDR3 nucleotides read TGTGCCAGCAGTTACTCGGGAGGCGAGGTATACAATGAGCAGTTCTTC. Encoded protein: CASSYSGGEVYNEQFF.

In its sample, this clonotype was seen many times. The chain couples TRBV27 to TRBJ2-7, with TRBD1 matching 9 bases. CDR1 and CDR2 (germline): MNHEY, SMNVEV (reference sequence). With 4 bases clipped from V and 5 bases from J, the junction kept 9 bases outside the gene matches. The CDR3 consists of 15 residues. The CDR3 loop is CASSSPLTGGDEQYF. The CDR3 nucleotides are TGTGCCAGCAGTTCCCCGTTGACAGGGGGGGACGAGCAGTACTTC.

The V and J genes are TRBV12-5 and TRBJ1-1, with D unclear. Germline CDR1 and CDR2: LGHNT and FRNRAP. This CDR3 is built from 11 residues. Between the trimmed V and J ends, which lost 3 bases and 4 bases, there was a span of 3 bases. The CDR3 is CASGFGTEAFF. The CDR3 bases are TGTGCTAGTGGTTTCGGCACTGAAGCTTTCTTT.

This clonotype was observed at least ten times. This rearrangement joins TRBV7-2 to TRBJ2-1, with TRBD2 matching 8 bases. There are 15 residues in the CDR3. Unmatched junction bases numbered 9, after V lost 5 bases and J lost 6 bases. Germline V gene sequence: CDR1 SGHTA, CDR2 FQGNSA. The CDR3 region has the DNA TGTGCCAGCAGCATGACTAGCGACCGGGTCAATGAGCAGTTCTTC. Protein sequence: CASSMTSDRVNEQFF.

This clonotype was detected a few times. V gene TRBV20-1 combines with J gene TRBJ2-7; TRBD1 matches 7 bases. The CDR3 has 15 residues. The J segment lost 2 bases and the V segment lost 2 bases, leaving 9 bases of the junction unmatched. Germline assignment: CDR1 DFQATT and CDR2 SNEGSKA (reference sequence). The CDR3 protein is CSARPGAGGTYEQYF. The CDR3, as DNA: TGCAGTGCTAGACCTGGGGCAGGGGGAACCTACGAGCAGTACTTC.